This T cell receptor (beta chain) stems from a study of T cells and Merkel cell carcinoma outcomes. Whole-study results and caveats: Repertoire plus T-cell density reportedly predicted Merkel cell carcinoma outcomes.

Regarding this clone: The antigen is unknown.

The V gene's germline CDR1 is SGHTA and CDR2 FQGNSA. Trimming left V 8 bases short and J 5 bases short, with 14 bases between. The CDR3 loop spans 13 amino acids. Using immunoSEQ multiplex PCR, the repertoire was profiled, and TCRdb retains in-frame clones only, with some absent. Among 6,000 or so clones listed, about 77% were seen once. This TCR was recovered from a human donor with Merkel cell carcinoma. Some clones in this sample may be carry-over from other donors' samples. The sample taken for sequencing was tumor tissue from Merkel cell carcinoma. The gene calls are TRBV7-2 and TRBJ2-3; tentatively, D is TRBD2 (5 bases). The CDR3 loop is CASLPRAGDTQYF. The CDR3 DNA reads TGTGCCAGCTTACCGAGGGCGGGAGATACGCAGTATTTT.